This entry lists 24 T cell receptor beta chains sequenced from one sample in a study of early T cells in non-severe SARS-CoV-2 infection. From the 5' RACE reads, TCRdb called clonotypes with MiXCR, one entry per CDR3 protein. The sample has tens of thousands of distinct CDR3 sequences; about 9.4% are singletons. The sample comprised whole blood. The source is an adult who was a healthcare worker with PCR-confirmed SARS-CoV-2 infection or an uninfected control (not recorded which).

This clonotype was counted many times. This sequence joins TRBV3-1 and TRBJ2-2, with D perhaps being TRBD1 or TRBD2 (5 bases each). The CDR3 is 15 amino acids. In germline, CDR1 is LGHDT, CDR2 YNNKEL (reference sequence). V was pared by 3 bases and J by 6 bases, with 14 bases between. In DNA form, the CDR3 reads TGTGCCAGCAGCCAGATGCTTGGGGACGCCGGGGAGCTGTTTTTT. Residues: CASSQMLGDAGELFF.

V usage is TRBV2 and J usage is TRBJ2-1; 10 nucleotides align to TRBD2. Germline V gene sequence: CDR1 SNHLY, CDR2 FYNNEI. CDR3 length equals 15 residues. V lost 4 bases and J lost 8; bases outside the gene matches: 8. The CDR3 sequence: CASSVSIAGGHEQFF. The CDR3 region has the DNA TGTGCCAGCAGTGTGTCGATAGCGGGAGGCCATGAGCAGTTCTTC. Drawing the rest from reference TRBV2 and TRBJ2-1, the complete variable domain is EPEVTQTPSHQVTQMGQEVILRCVPISNHLYFYWYRQILGQKVEFLVSFYNNEISEKSEIFDDQFSVERPDGSNFTLKIRSTKLEDSAMYFCASSVSIAGGHEQFFGPGTRLTVL.

The chain has TRBV7-2 and TRBJ1-4; D is possibly TRBD1 (5 bases). V was shortened by 6 bases and J by 7 bases, with 12 bases between the two germline ends. The germline CDR1 and CDR2 sequences are SGHTA and FQGNSA. The CDR3 is made up of 13 amino acids. The CDR3 here is CASRRGTSEKLFF. The CDR3, as DNA: TGTGCCAGCAGAAGAGGGACTTCTGAAAAACTGTTTTTT.

This clonotype was counted a few times. The rearrangement uses TRBV11-2 and TRBJ2-2; the D is unclear. Germline V gives CDR1 SGHAT, CDR2 FQNNGV. V shed 2 bases and J shed 4 bases, with 5 bases lying between them. The CDR3 loop spans 13 amino acids. DNA of the CDR3: TGTGCCAGCAGCTTACGCAGCACCGGGGAGCTGTTTTTT. Translated, it gives CASSLRSTGELFF.

This clonotype was seen many times. The CDR3 here is CAWLTRGSSGGYTF. The CDR3 region has the DNA TGTGCCTGGCTTACTAGGGGATCTTCGGGAGGCTACACCTTC. The rearrangement links TRBV30 to TRBJ1-2, with a tentative D call TRBD1 (5 bases). Trimming stripped 5 bases from V and 8 bases from J, with 21 bases between. The CDR3 loop spans 14 amino acids. Germline V gene lookup returns CDR1 GTSNPN and CDR2 SVGIG (reference sequence).

This clonotype was seen many times. The chain is built from TRBV24-1 and TRBJ2-3, with unresolved D. Germline V gene data show CDR1 as KGHDR and CDR2 as SFDVKD. Between the trimmed V and J ends, which lost 1 base and 0 bases, there was a span of 4 bases. This CDR3 is built from 14 residues. The CDR3 loop is CATSDFASTDTQYF. As DNA, the CDR3 is TGTGCCACCAGTGATTTTGCGAGCACAGATACGCAGTATTTT.

This clonotype was seen at least ten times. The chain uses TRBV11-2 and TRBJ2-1, with TRBD2 matching 9 bases. The CDR3 spans 15 residues. Trimming at V came to 2 bases and at J to 4 bases, leaving 3 bases not matched to a gene. Germline CDR1 is SGHAT and CDR2 is FQNNGV. The CDR3 DNA sequence: TGTGCCAGCAGCTTATCAACTAGCGGGTACAATGAGCAGTTCTTC. This codes for CASSLSTSGYNEQFF.

The chain recombines TRBV10-2 with TRBJ1-5; D is ambiguous. Trimming took 2 bases from V and 4 from J, leaving 9 bases between them. The germline V gene encodes CDR1 WSHSY and CDR2 SAAADI. This CDR3 is 14 amino acids long. The CDR3, as DNA: TGCGCCAGCAGTGAGGTACAGCTAAATCAGCCCCAGCATTTT. As protein: CASSEVQLNQPQHF.

This clonotype has only a few counts. The genes are TRBV10-3 and TRBJ2-2, with 11 bases fitting TRBD2. This CDR3 contains 15 residues. Germline assignment: CDR1 ENHRY and CDR2 SYGVKD. Losses at the gene ends were 10 bases for V and 1 base for J; bases not matched to a gene: 5. The CDR3 spells CATGTSGENTGELFF. In DNA, the CDR3 is TGTGCCACCGGGACTAGCGGAGAGAACACCGGGGAGCTGTTTTTT.

At least ten counts were recorded for this clonotype. This chain connects TRBV29-1 to TRBJ1-1; no firm D call. V was cut by 2 bases and J by 10 bases, with 11 bases left in between. CDR3 size: 11 residues. Germline loops: CDR1 SQVTM, CDR2 ANQGSEA. The CDR3 spells CSVEIPPGAFF. CDR3 bases: TGCAGCGTTGAAATCCCCCCTGGAGCTTTCTTT. The variable domain in full, with the rest retrieved from reference TRBV29-1 and TRBJ1-1, is SAVISQKPSRDICQRGTSLTIQCQVDSQVTMMFWYRQQPGQSLTLIATANQGSEATYESGFVIDKFPISRPNLTFSTLTVSNMSPEDSSIYLCSVEIPPGAFFGQGTRLTVV.

Of note for this clonotype: This sequence may be a read error, since a much larger clone differs from it by one base. The chain is built from TRBV12-3 or TRBV12-4 and TRBJ1-6; 10 nucleotides match TRBD1. The trim removed 6 bases at V and 8 bases at J, leaving 10 bases unmatched. The CDR3 is made up of 16 amino acids. For the CDR3, the DNA is TGTGCCAGCAGCCGAGACAGGGGGCAAGGTGATTCACCCCTCCACTTT. It translates to CASSRDRGQGDSPLHF.

The rearrangement uses TRBV5-4 and TRBJ1-3, with D possibly being TRBD1 (6 bases). The CDR3 length is 15 residues. From germline, CDR1 is SGHNT and CDR2 YYREEE (reference sequence). Trimming removed 4 bases from V and 2 bases from J, with 13 bases in between. The CDR3 region is CASSTRTGTGNTIYF. The CDR3 DNA is TGTGCCAGCAGCACTCGTACAGGGACTGGAAACACCATATATTTT.

The sample holds a few counts of this clonotype. The CDR3 sequence: CASSLDQGGGELFF. DNA for the CDR3: TGCGCCAGCAGCTTAGACCAGGGAGGCGGGGAGCTGTTTTTT. The V and J genes are TRBV5-1 and TRBJ2-2, with D tentatively TRBD2 (6 bases). The V gene lost 2 bases and the J gene lost 7 bases, with 12 bases spanning the gap. The V gene's germline CDR1 is SGHRS and CDR2 YFSETQ. CDR3 length: 14 amino acids.

The CDR3 DNA reads as TGTGCCAGCAGCCAAGTATCCGGGACTAGCGGCTACGAGCAGTACTTC. Its translation is CASSQVSGTSGYEQYF. The chain uses TRBV3-1 and TRBJ2-7; 11 nucleotides align to TRBD2. V dropped 1 base and J dropped 3; count of bases not matched to a gene: 5. Germline CDR1 reads LGHDT; CDR2 reads YNNKEL (reference sequence). The CDR3 spans 16 residues.

This clonotype was found many times. The chain has TRBV14 and TRBJ2-1; TRBD1 aligns across 9 bases. CDR1 and CDR2 (germline): SGHDN, FVKESK. This CDR3 is built from 14 residues. V was pared by 8 bases and J by 5 bases, with 7 bases of the junction left unmatched. The CDR3 DNA sequence: TGTGCCAGCTCCCGGGACAGGGTCAACAATGAGCAGTTCTTC. As protein: CASSRDRVNNEQFF.

The table lists this clonotype with many counts. This chain links TRBV10-3 with TRBJ2-1, with 9 bases fitting TRBD1. J was trimmed by 6 bases and V by 3 bases; bases with no gene match: 6. Per germline, CDR1 ENHRY and CDR2 SYGVKD. The CDR3 is made up of 15 amino acids. As DNA, the CDR3 is TGTGCCATCAGTGATCGACAGGGGGGCGGCAATGAGCAGTTCTTC. It encodes CAISDRQGGGNEQFF.

The chain is built from TRBV12-3 or TRBV12-4 and TRBJ1-2; TRBD1 is a possible D gene (5 bases). V shed 6 bases and J shed 5 bases, with 16 bases lying between them. The CDR3 is made up of 14 amino acids. CDR3 sequence (DNA): TGTGCCAGCAGCACGAGGGGAGCGGGATATGGCTACACCTTC. Amino acid sequence: CASSTRGAGYGYTF.

In this sample, this clonotype turned up many times. V usage is TRBV9 and J usage is TRBJ2-6; tentatively, D is TRBD1 (5 bases). V was trimmed by 5 bases and J by 2 bases, leaving 5 bases between them. CDR3 size: 13 residues. Germline CDR1 is SGDLS and CDR2 is YYNGEE. Here the CDR3 DNA reads TGTGCCAGCAGACAGGCTGGGGCCAACGTCCTGACTTTC. This sequence encodes CASRQAGANVLTF.

This clonotype has only a few counts. The chain couples TRBV7-9 to TRBJ1-2; D is possibly TRBD1 (5 bases). The CDR3 sequence is 13 residues long. Trimming left V 3 bases short and J 4 bases short, with 9 bases between. Germline V CDR1 and CDR2: SEHNR, FQNEAQ (reference sequence). The CDR3 here is CASSFQGRYGYTF. The CDR3 DNA follows: TGTGCCAGCAGCTTTCAGGGCCGCTATGGCTACACCTTC. Full variable domain (rest looked up from reference TRBV7-9 and TRBJ1-2): DTGVSQNPRHKITKRGQNVTFRCDPISEHNRLYWYRQTLGQGPEFLTYFQNEAQLEKSRLLSDRFSAERPKGSFSTLEIQRTEQGDSAMYLCASSFQGRYGYTFGSGTRLTVV.

The DNA of the CDR3 is TGTGCCAGCAGTTACTCGCCCTATAATTCACCCCTCCACTTT. This codes for CASSYSPYNSPLHF. V gene TRBV6-5 combines with J gene TRBJ1-6, with D uncertain. V was clipped by 0 bases and J by 2 bases, with 2 bases between them. Germline V gene sequence: CDR1 MNHEY, CDR2 SVGAGI. CDR3 length equals 14 residues.

This clonotype was recorded at least ten times. The V and J genes are TRBV30 and TRBJ1-5; D is unclear. The CDR3 extends over 13 amino acids. Trimming cost V 0 bases and J 6 bases, with 9 bases left between them. CDR1 is GTSNPN and CDR2 is SVGIG in the germline V gene (reference sequence). The CDR3 DNA is TGTGCCTGGAGTGTAGGCGATTTTCAGCCCCAGCATTTT. Its protein is CAWSVGDFQPQHF.

In this sample, this clonotype turned up many times. The V and J genes are TRBV6-2 or TRBV6-3 and TRBJ2-1; TRBD2 agrees at 7 bases. The CDR3 consists of 15 residues. V shed 10 bases, J shed 7 bases, and the junction held 16 bases outside the gene matches. Germline V gives CDR1 MNHEY, CDR2 SVGEGT. The DNA of the CDR3 is TGTGCCACTCGGGGACCTGGTGCTAGCGGAAATGAGCAGTTCTTC. Amino acid sequence: CATRGPGASGNEQFF.

This clonotype has ten or more counts. The chain carries TRBV30 and TRBJ1-6, with a weak D call TRBD1 (6 bases). Germline V CDR1 and CDR2: GTSNPN, SVGIG (reference sequence). The CDR3 spans 15 residues. V lost 0 bases, J lost 11 bases, and 17 bases lay in between. The CDR3 loop is CAWSVESQGLAPLHF. CDR3 nucleotide sequence: TGTGCCTGGAGTGTAGAAAGTCAGGGGTTGGCACCCCTCCACTTT.

The sample holds a few counts of this clonotype. The rearrangement uses TRBV6-5 and TRBJ1-4, with unresolved D. Germline CDR1 reads MNHEY; CDR2 reads SVGAGI. The CDR3 extends over 14 amino acids. The germline V and J ends were trimmed by 4 bases and 4 bases, with 10 bases remaining between them. The chain's CDR3 is CASSSRGINEKLFF. The CDR3 DNA is TGTGCCAGCAGTTCAAGAGGAATTAATGAAAAACTGTTTTTT.